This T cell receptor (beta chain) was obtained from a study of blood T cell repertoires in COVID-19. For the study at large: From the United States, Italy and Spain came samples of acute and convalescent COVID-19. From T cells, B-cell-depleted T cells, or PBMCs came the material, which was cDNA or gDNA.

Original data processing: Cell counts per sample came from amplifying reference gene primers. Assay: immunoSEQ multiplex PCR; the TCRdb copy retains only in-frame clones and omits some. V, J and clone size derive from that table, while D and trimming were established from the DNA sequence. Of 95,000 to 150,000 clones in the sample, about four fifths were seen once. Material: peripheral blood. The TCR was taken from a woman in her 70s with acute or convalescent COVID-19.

The CDR3 sequence is CASSALAGILSVETQYF. The CDR3 DNA follows: TGTGCCAGCAGTGCACTAGCGGGGATCCTATCCGTAGAGACCCAGTACTTC. The gene calls are TRBV2 and TRBJ2-5; 10 bases align to TRBD2. V shed 4 bases and J 4 bases; nucleotides not matched to a gene: 12. Germline loops: CDR1 SNHLY, CDR2 FYNNEI. The CDR3 totals 17 residues.